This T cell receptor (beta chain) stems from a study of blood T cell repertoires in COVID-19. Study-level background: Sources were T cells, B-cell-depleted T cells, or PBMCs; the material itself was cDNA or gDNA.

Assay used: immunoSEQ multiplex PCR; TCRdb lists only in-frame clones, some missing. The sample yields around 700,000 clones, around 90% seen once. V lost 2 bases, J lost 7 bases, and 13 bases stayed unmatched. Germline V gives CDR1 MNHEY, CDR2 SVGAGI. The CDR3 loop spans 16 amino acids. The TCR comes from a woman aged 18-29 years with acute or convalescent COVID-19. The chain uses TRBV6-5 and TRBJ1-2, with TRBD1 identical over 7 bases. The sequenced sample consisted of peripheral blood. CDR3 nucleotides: TGTGCCAGCAGTTACGCGGACAGGTTATATGAAAGTGGCTACACCTTC. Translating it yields CASSYADRLYESGYTF.